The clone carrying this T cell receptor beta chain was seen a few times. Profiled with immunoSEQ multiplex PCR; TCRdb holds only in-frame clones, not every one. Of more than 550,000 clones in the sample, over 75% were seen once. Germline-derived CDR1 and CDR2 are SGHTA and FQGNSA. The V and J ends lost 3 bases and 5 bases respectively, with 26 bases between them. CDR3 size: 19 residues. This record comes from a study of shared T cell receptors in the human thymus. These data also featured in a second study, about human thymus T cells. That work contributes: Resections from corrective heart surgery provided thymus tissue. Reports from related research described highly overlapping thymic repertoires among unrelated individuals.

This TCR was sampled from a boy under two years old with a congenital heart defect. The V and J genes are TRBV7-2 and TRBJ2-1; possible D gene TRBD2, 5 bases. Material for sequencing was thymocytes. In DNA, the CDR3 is TGTGCCAGCAGCTTGCCCCCAGGAGATGGAGGCAAGGGCCACAATGAGCAGTTCTTC. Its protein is CASSLPPGDGGKGHNEQFF.